This passage covers 10 T cell receptor beta chains from one sample sequenced in a study of T cells after yellow fever vaccination. TCRdb analysed the 5' RACE reads with MiXCR anew, one entry per CDR3 protein. The sample has more than 350,000 distinct CDR3 sequences, 11% seen once. The sequencing used PBMCs, collected on the day of the first yellow fever vaccination. All receptors come from a man younger than 35 who received the YFV17D yellow fever vaccine.

V is TRBV5-1 and J is TRBJ1-2; maybe TRBD1 (6 bases). With 5 bases removed from V and 5 bases from J, the gap between germline ends came to 16 bases. CDR3 length: 14 residues. CDR1 SGHRS and CDR2 YFSETQ come from the germline V gene. CDR3 sequence (DNA): TGCGCCAGCAGTTTAACAGGGCTCTCGTATGGCTACACCTTC. This sequence encodes CASSLTGLSYGYTF.

The V and J genes are TRBV30 and TRBJ2-1; D uncertain. The CDR3 is 15 residues long. CDR1 is GTSNPN, CDR2 SVGIG, per germline (reference sequence). Trimming removed 2 bases at V and 1 base at J, with 12 bases between. CDR3 loop: CAWSRNGASYNEQFF. The CDR3 nucleotides read TGTGCCTGGAGTAGGAATGGAGCGTCCTACAATGAGCAGTTCTTC.

On this clonotype itself: At one boundary the junction diverges from the germline segment, which might be a read error. CDR3 amino acids: CASSPPGKNIRYF. CDR3 DNA sequence: TGTGCCAGCAGCCCCCCCGGCAAAAACATTCGGTACTTC. This chain joins TRBV7-2 and TRBJ2-4; D gene ambiguous. The CDR3 loop spans 13 amino acids. From germline, CDR1 is SGHTA and CDR2 FQGNSA. Using reference TRBV7-2 and TRBJ2-4 for the parts outside the CDR3, the full variable domain is GAGVSQSPSNKVTEKGKDVELRCDPISGHTALYWYRQSLGQGLEFLIYFQGNSAPDKSGLPSDRFSAERTGGSVSTLTIQRTQQEDSAVYLCASSPPGKNIRYFGAGTRLSVL.

This clonotype was seen a handful of times. This rearrangement joins TRBV4-1 to TRBJ1-2; D unresolved. The CDR3 length is 17 residues. Germline loops: CDR1 MGHRA, CDR2 YSYEKL. Trimming took 4 bases from V and 2 from J, leaving 20 bases between them. CDR3 protein: CASSPLARPRTNYGYTF. The CDR3 DNA reads TGCGCCAGCAGCCCCCTCGCCCGACCAAGAACCAACTATGGCTACACCTTC.

The gene calls are TRBV11-2 and TRBJ2-7, with 7 positions matching TRBD2. In germline, CDR1 is SGHAT, CDR2 FQNNGV. The CDR3 covers 13 residues. Germline trimming cut 5 bases from V and 6 bases from J; bases unmatched to any gene: 7. The DNA for the CDR3 is TGTGCCAGCAGCCTGGGCAGGGAGGGCGAGCAGTACTTC. It translates to CASSLGREGEQYF.

This clonotype was recorded many times. The chain carries TRBV5-5 and TRBJ2-2, with D possibly matching TRBD1 (5 bases). This CDR3 comprises 15 residues. Trimming removed 6 bases from V and 4 bases from J, with 16 bases in between. Germline loops: CDR1 SGHKS, CDR2 YYEKEE (reference sequence). Written as DNA, the CDR3 is TGTGCCAGCACCCCGGGTCCAGGGCCCACCGGGGAGCTGTTTTTT. It is translated as CASTPGPGPTGELFF.

This sequence joins TRBV5-1 and TRBJ1-1; 8 bases align to TRBD1. Germline CDR1 is SGHRS and CDR2 is YFSETQ. The CDR3 consists of 14 residues. J was trimmed by 8 bases and V by 0 bases; bases with no gene match: 6. The DNA for the CDR3 is TGCGCCAGCAGCTTGGGGGCCCAGGGGGCAGAAGCTTTCTTT. Translation gives CASSLGAQGAEAFF.

V usage is TRBV7-3 and J usage is TRBJ2-2; 8 positions agree with TRBD1. The V gene end was trimmed by 2 bases and the J gene end by 3 bases; junction bases not matched to a gene: 5. The CDR3 runs 16 residues. The germline CDR1 and CDR2 sequences are SGHTA and FQGTGA. The CDR3 loop reads CASSLGQGLHTGELFF. The DNA for the CDR3 is TGTGCCAGCAGCTTAGGACAGGGCCTCCACACCGGGGAGCTGTTTTTT.

This clonotype has just a few counts. V usage is TRBV12-3 or TRBV12-4 and J usage is TRBJ1-1, with D possibly matching TRBD1 (6 bases). CDR3 length: 14 amino acids. Trimming took 6 bases from V and 0 from J, leaving 11 bases between them. Here the CDR3 DNA reads TGTGCCAGCAGCATGGACAGAGTGAACACTGAAGCTTTCTTT. Translating it yields CASSMDRVNTEAFF.

In its sample, this clonotype was seen a few times. CDR3 amino acids: CASSFAGAGELFF. CDR3 bases: TGTGCCAGCAGCTTTGCAGGGGCCGGGGAGCTGTTTTTT. V usage is TRBV7-3 and J usage is TRBJ2-2; possibly TRBD1 for D (6 bases). Germline lookup yields CDR1 SGHTA and CDR2 FQGTGA. This CDR3 has 13 amino acids. V shed 3 bases and J shed 6 bases, with 8 bases lying between them.